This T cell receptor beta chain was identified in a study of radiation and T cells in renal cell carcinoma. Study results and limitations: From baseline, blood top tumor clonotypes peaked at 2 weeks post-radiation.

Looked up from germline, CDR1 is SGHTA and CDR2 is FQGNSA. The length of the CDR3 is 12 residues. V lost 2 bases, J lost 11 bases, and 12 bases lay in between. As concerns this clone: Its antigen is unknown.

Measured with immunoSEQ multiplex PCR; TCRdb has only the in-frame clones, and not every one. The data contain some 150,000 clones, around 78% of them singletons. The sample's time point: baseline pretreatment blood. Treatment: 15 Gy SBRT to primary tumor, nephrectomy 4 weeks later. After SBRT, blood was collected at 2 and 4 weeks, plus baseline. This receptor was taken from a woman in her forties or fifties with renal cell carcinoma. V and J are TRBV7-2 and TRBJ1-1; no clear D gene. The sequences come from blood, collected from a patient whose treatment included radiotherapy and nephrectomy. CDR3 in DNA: TGTGCCAGCAGCTTATGGGAAGGACGCGCTTTCTTT. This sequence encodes CASSLWEGRAFF.